This T cell receptor (beta chain) originates from a study of T-cell reconstitution after alpha-beta-depleted transplantation in children. Study findings and constraints: Some patients owed their high day-60 TCRbeta diversity to surviving recipient T cells and thymic progenitors. In patients about two months after transplant, alpha-beta T cells reportedly arose from several hundred expanded graft clones. The main origin of T-cell counts and diversity one year after transplant was newly produced T cells.

TCRbeta library preparation incorporated unique molecular identifiers. TCRdb re-called the PCR reads through MiXCR, storing one row per CDR3 protein. Among hundreds of thousands of distinct CDR3 sequences listed, around 9.1% were seen once. A remark on this clonotype: Its antigen is undetermined.

The CDR3 is 18 amino acids. The germline V gene has CDR1 MNHEY and CDR2 SVGAGI. The V end lost 6 bases, the J end lost 7 bases, and 25 bases lay between the germline ends. V and J are TRBV6-5 and TRBJ1-6; the D gene is possibly TRBD1 (6 bases). This sequence originates from a boy in the first two years of life with acute myeloid leukemia, due to receive a stem cell transplant. The sample was PBMCs, taken before TCRalphabeta/CD19-depleted stem cell transplant. The chain's CDR3 is CASSSSPFGWTANSPLHF. The CDR3 DNA reads TGTGCCAGCAGCTCCTCCCCTTTTGGTTGGACAGCCAATTCACCCCTCCACTTT.